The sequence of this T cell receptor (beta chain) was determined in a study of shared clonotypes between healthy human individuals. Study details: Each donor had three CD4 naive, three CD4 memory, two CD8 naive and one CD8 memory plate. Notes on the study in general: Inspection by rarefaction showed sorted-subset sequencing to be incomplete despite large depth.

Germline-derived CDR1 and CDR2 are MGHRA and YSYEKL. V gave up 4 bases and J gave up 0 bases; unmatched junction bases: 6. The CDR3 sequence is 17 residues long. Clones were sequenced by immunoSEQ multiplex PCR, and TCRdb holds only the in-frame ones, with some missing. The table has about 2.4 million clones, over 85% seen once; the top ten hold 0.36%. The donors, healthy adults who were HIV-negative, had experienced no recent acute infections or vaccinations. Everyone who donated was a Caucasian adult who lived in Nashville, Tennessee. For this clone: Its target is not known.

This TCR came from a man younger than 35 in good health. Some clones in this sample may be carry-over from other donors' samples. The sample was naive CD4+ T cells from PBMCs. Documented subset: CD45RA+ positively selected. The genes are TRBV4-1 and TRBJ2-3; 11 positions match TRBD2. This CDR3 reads CASSREGLAASTDTQYF. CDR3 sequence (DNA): TGCGCCAGCAGCCGAGAGGGACTAGCGGCTAGCACAGATACGCAGTATTTT.